The 22 T cell receptor beta chains below come from one sample, sequenced in a study of identical twins. TCRdb re-called the 5' RACE reads with MiXCR, one entry per CDR3 protein. The sample carries some 500,000 distinct CDR3 sequences, roughly an eighth recorded once. This sample also appeared in a second study, on yellow fever vaccine responses in identical twins.

The sequenced sample was CD4+ T cells sorted from blood. The receptor source for this set is a young woman in good health.

This clonotype was recorded a few times. This chain links TRBV18 with TRBJ2-1; 7 nucleotides align to TRBD2. Germline trimming cut 6 bases from V and 3 bases from J; bases unmatched to any gene: 8. Germline loops: CDR1 KGHSH, CDR2 LQKENI. CDR3 size: 15 residues. The CDR3 DNA reads as TGTGCCAGCTCGCTCACTAGCGCCCGCTACAATGAGCAGTTCTTC. Translation gives CASSLTSARYNEQFF.

A few counts support this clonotype. The chain uses TRBV7-6 and TRBJ2-7; D remains unclear. V gave up 1 base and J gave up 3 bases, with 13 bases separating them. Germline CDR1 SGHVS, CDR2 FNYEAQ. The CDR3 is made up of 15 amino acids. The DNA for the CDR3 is TGTGCCAGCAGCTTAGGGGCTAACTGGAACTACGAGCAGTACTTC. Encoded protein: CASSLGANWNYEQYF.

This clonotype was detected a few times. The V gene is TRBV29-1, the J gene TRBJ1-1; D gene ambiguous. This CDR3 spans 12 amino acids. Germline V gene lookup returns CDR1 SQVTM and CDR2 ANQGSEA. The germline V and J ends were trimmed by 4 bases and 1 base, with 7 bases remaining between them. CDR3 residues: CSVGLPNTEAFF. CDR3 nucleotides: TGCAGCGTTGGTTTGCCGAACACTGAAGCTTTCTTT.

The chain is built from TRBV2 and TRBJ2-3; D possibly corresponds to TRBD2 (7 bases). Trimming stripped 5 bases from V and 2 bases from J, with 20 bases between. Germline values: CDR1 SNHLY, CDR2 FYNNEI. This CDR3 comprises 17 residues. CDR3 protein: CASSLRRTRGNTDTQYF. The DNA of the CDR3 is TGTGCCAGCAGTCTGCGCCGGACTAGGGGGAACACAGATACGCAGTATTTT.

In this sample, this clonotype turned up many times. The chain carries TRBV6-5 and TRBJ1-5, with TRBD1 matching over 7 bases. CDR1 and CDR2 (germline): MNHEY, SVGAGI. The CDR3 has 15 residues. V shed 0 bases and J 13 bases; nucleotides not matched to a gene: 12. For the CDR3, the DNA is TGTGCCAGCAGTTACTCCGGGCAGGGGGTTGGATCTCAGCATTTT. Protein sequence: CASSYSGQGVGSQHF.

The rearrangement joins TRBV14 to TRBJ2-7; D remains unclear. CDR3 length equals 14 residues. Germline lookup yields CDR1 SGHDN and CDR2 FVKESK. Between the trimmed V and J ends, which lost 0 bases and 4 bases, there was a span of 10 bases. The CDR3 DNA reads TGTGCCAGCAGCCAAGATGTGTTCGGGTACGAGCAGTACTTC. This sequence encodes CASSQDVFGYEQYF.

The rearrangement joins TRBV7-2 to TRBJ2-1; the D is unclear. CDR3 length: 14 amino acids. V lost 5 bases and J lost 6, with 14 bases in between. Germline V gene data show CDR1 as SGHTA and CDR2 as FQGNSA. CDR3: CASSGELRANEQFF. CDR3 nucleotide sequence: TGTGCCAGCAGCGGAGAACTACGAGCCAATGAGCAGTTCTTC.

This CDR3 reads CASSLLGASYEQYF. CDR3 bases: TGTGCCAGCAGTTTATTGGGGGCGTCCTACGAGCAGTACTTC. The V and J genes are TRBV27 and TRBJ2-7; D might be TRBD1 (6 bases). Per germline, CDR1 MNHEY and CDR2 SMNVEV (reference sequence). With 1 base removed from V and 1 base from J, the gap between germline ends came to 8 bases. This CDR3 is 14 amino acids long.

J is TRBJ2-5 and V is TRBV28, with D perhaps matching TRBD2 (5 bases). Germline loops: CDR1 MDHEN, CDR2 SYDVKM. The V end was cut by 6 bases, the J end by 5 bases, with 13 bases between. The CDR3 has 13 residues. The CDR3 sequence is CASRKQEVETQYF. The CDR3 coding sequence is TGTGCCAGCAGAAAGCAGGAGGTGGAGACCCAGTACTTC.

The chain uses TRBV10-3 and TRBJ2-1; a weak D match, TRBD2 (5 bases). Trimming removed 6 bases at V and 0 bases at J, with 12 bases between. This CDR3 contains 15 residues. CDR1 is ENHRY, CDR2 SYGVKD, per germline. CDR3 residues: CAIRRETGSYNEQFF. The CDR3 DNA sequence: TGTGCCATCAGGAGGGAGACGGGCTCCTACAATGAGCAGTTCTTC.

V and J are TRBV2 and TRBJ2-7, with 8 bases that match TRBD2. Germline CDR1 SNHLY, CDR2 FYNNEI. The J segment lost 4 bases and the V segment lost 6 bases, leaving 8 bases of the junction unmatched. CDR3 length equals 14 residues. CDR3 sequence reads: CASSLGGAVYEQYF. The DNA for the CDR3 is TGTGCCAGCAGCCTCGGGGGGGCTGTGTACGAGCAGTACTTC.

This chain connects TRBV5-1 to TRBJ2-5; 13 bases map to TRBD2. Trimming cost V 1 base and J 4 bases; bases outside gene matches: 4. Germline V gene lookup returns CDR1 SGHRS and CDR2 YFSETQ. The CDR3 is 16 residues long. The DNA for the CDR3 is TGCGCCAGCAGCTTGACTAGCGGGAGGGCCTTAGAGACCCAGTACTTC. Its protein is CASSLTSGRALETQYF.

Only a few counts were recorded for this clonotype. The gene calls are TRBV7-9 and TRBJ2-7; maybe TRBD1 (5 bases). CDR1 and CDR2 from the germline V gene are SEHNR and FQNEAQ (reference sequence). This CDR3 is built from 14 residues. Trimming left V 3 bases short and J 0 bases short, with 9 bases between. CDR3 sequence (DNA): TGTGCCAGCAGCTTTTGGGGCCTCTCCTACGAGCAGTACTTC. Translation gives CASSFWGLSYEQYF.

V is TRBV21-1 and J is TRBJ2-5; TRBD2, the D gene given by the table, was not confirmed from the DNA. TRBV21-1 is a pseudogene segment. This CDR3 spans 17 amino acids. CDR3 protein: CASFRTSGHSGQETQYF. The CDR3 DNA is TGTGCCAGCTTCCGGACTAGCGGGCATTCAGGCCAAGAGACCCAGTACTTC.

The chain employs TRBV6-5 and TRBJ1-2, with 10 bases that match TRBD1. J was trimmed by 2 bases and V by 0 bases; bases with no gene match: 6. CDR1 MNHEY and CDR2 SVGAGI come from the germline V gene. The CDR3 spans 17 residues. CDR3 sequence (DNA): TGTGCCAGCAGTTACTCGCATATGGGACAGGGGAACTATGGCTACACCTTC. Protein sequence: CASSYSHMGQGNYGYTF.

The chain uses TRBV7-2 and TRBJ2-3; D might be TRBD2 (7 bases). Trimming pared 0 bases from V and 2 bases from J, leaving 15 bases between. Germline V gene lookup returns CDR1 SGHTA and CDR2 FQGNSA. The CDR3 is made up of 17 amino acids. For the CDR3, the DNA is TGTGCCAGCAGCTTAGCGACTGGGGGGGCTAACACAGATACGCAGTATTTT. Encoded protein: CASSLATGGANTDTQYF.

The chain is built from TRBV5-4 and TRBJ2-3; D is unresolved. The CDR3 contains 14 residues. Trimming took off 4 bases at V and 4 bases at J, with 13 bases between the two ends. Germline assignment: CDR1 SGHNT and CDR2 YYREEE (reference sequence). The CDR3 is CASSPERLADTQYF. The CDR3 DNA follows: TGTGCCAGCAGCCCCGAGAGGCTCGCAGATACGCAGTATTTT. The variable domain in full, with the rest retrieved from reference TRBV5-4 and TRBJ2-3, is ETGVTQSPTHLIKTRGQQVTLRCSSQSGHNTVSWYQQALGQGPQFIFQYYREEENGRGNFPPRFSGLQFPNYSSELNVNALELDDSALYLCASSPERLADTQYFGPGTRLTVL.

The genes are TRBV5-1 and TRBJ2-4; TRBD2 matches 8 bases. This CDR3 has 14 amino acids. The trim removed 7 bases at V and 8 bases at J, leaving 11 bases unmatched. Germline values: CDR1 SGHRS, CDR2 YFSETQ. The CDR3 coding sequence is TGCGCCAGCGGACCTGGCGGGGGGCCGGACATTCAGTACTTC. Residues: CASGPGGGPDIQYF.

Many counts were recorded for this clonotype. CDR3 coding DNA: TGTGCCACCAGTGATCGAGCCGACAGGCGACACGAGCAGTACTTC. It codes for CATSDRADRRHEQYF. The V gene is TRBV24-1, the J gene TRBJ2-7; weak D call: TRBD1 (6 bases). The CDR3 runs to 15 residues. Germline V gene sequence: CDR1 KGHDR, CDR2 SFDVKD. Trimming left V 3 bases short and J 5 bases short, with 16 bases between.

This clonotype was recorded a few times. The J gene is TRBJ2-1, the V gene TRBV10-3, with D perhaps matching TRBD2 (5 bases). The germline gives CDR1 ENHRY, CDR2 SYGVKD. V lost 10 bases, J lost 5 bases, and 15 bases lay in between. The CDR3 spans 13 residues. This CDR3 reads CATGERADNEQFF. DNA for the CDR3: TGTGCCACCGGCGAGAGGGCCGACAATGAGCAGTTCTTC.

Only a few counts were recorded for this clonotype. The chain links TRBV6-1 to TRBJ2-7; unclear D gene. Deletions cut 1 base from V and 0 bases from J, with 13 bases between. The CDR3 is 16 amino acids. CDR1 and CDR2 (germline): MNHNS, SASEGT. The CDR3 protein is CASSEGGSLTSYEQYF. CDR3 nucleotides: TGTGCCAGCAGTGAAGGGGGATCATTAACCTCCTACGAGCAGTACTTC.

This clonotype was observed a few times. The CDR3 protein is CASKGGTGATDTQYF. CDR3 bases: TGCGCCAGCAAAGGCGGGACAGGGGCGACAGATACGCAGTATTTT. The chain employs TRBV5-1 and TRBJ2-3; 10 nucleotides line up with TRBD1. Germline values: CDR1 SGHRS, CDR2 YFSETQ. Unmatched junction bases numbered 7, after V lost 6 bases and J lost 3 bases. The CDR3 extends over 15 amino acids. Looking up the rest from reference TRBV5-1 and TRBJ2-3 gives the full variable domain: KAGVTQTPRYLIKTRGQQVTLSCSPISGHRSVSWYQQTPGQGLQFLFEYFSETQRNKGNFPGRFSGRQFSNSRSEMNVSTLELGDSALYLCASKGGTGATDTQYFGPGTRLTVL.